Below are 11 T cell receptor beta chains sequenced from a single sample in a study of T cell responses to AZD1222 COVID-19 vaccine (dated by TCRdb to the early 2020s). The time point tag for this specimen amounts to: about 28 days (+/-7) after the second vaccine dose. The library came from the immunoSEQ multiplex PCR assay. The clones in this table, taken by TCRdb from immuneACCESS, are in-frame only. Not every clone is retained; where verified, under half of the shortfall comes from an unresolved V gene, and the cause of the rest is unknown. The sample contains about 120,000 clones, roughly 91% of them found a single time. The top ten clonotypes cover approximately 5% of the sample. Material: peripheral blood, obtained 28 days after the second AZD1222 dose. The receptors originated from an adult who received the AZD1222 COVID-19 vaccine.

The genes are TRBV7-2 and TRBJ2-7, with D possibly being TRBD2 (5 bases). This CDR3 is built from 13 residues. Germline CDR1 and CDR2: SGHTA and FQGNSA. Trimming took off 0 bases at V and 7 bases at J, with 10 bases between the two ends. The CDR3 here is CASSLALDWEQYF. CDR3 sequence (DNA): TGTGCCAGCAGCTTAGCGTTGGACTGGGAGCAGTACTTC.

This clone is a singleton in its sample. The chain has TRBV7-2 and TRBJ1-4; D perhaps matches TRBD1 (5 bases). CDR1 is SGHTA, CDR2 FQGNSA, per germline. Trimming stripped 1 base from V and 8 bases from J, with 11 bases between. The CDR3 runs to 14 residues. The CDR3 sequence is CASSLDGNREKLFF. In DNA, the CDR3 is TGTGCCAGCAGCTTAGACGGGAACAGGGAAAAACTGTTTTTT.

J is TRBJ2-1 and V is TRBV9, with TRBD2 identical over 14 bases. The CDR3 sequence is 17 residues long. Germline V gene lookup returns CDR1 SGDLS and CDR2 YYNGEE. With V trimmed by 0 bases and J by 5 bases, 4 bases remained unmatched. The CDR3 DNA reads as TGTGCCAGCAGCGTAGGACTAGCGGGGGGGGACCACAATGAGCAGTTCTTC. Its translation is CASSVGLAGGDHNEQFF.

The chain recombines TRBV2 with TRBJ1-1; possibly TRBD1 for D (5 bases). Trimming took off 9 bases at V and 11 bases at J, with 16 bases between the two ends. This CDR3 has 11 amino acids. The germline V gene has CDR1 SNHLY and CDR2 FYNNEI. CDR3 protein: CASASRDLAFF. CDR3 DNA: TGTGCCAGTGCCTCCAGGGATTTGGCTTTCTTT.

The genes are TRBV29-1 and TRBJ2-7, with D unresolved. V was pared by 7 bases and J by 0 bases, with 7 bases between. The CDR3 consists of 11 residues. CDR1 is SQVTM and CDR2 is ANQGSEA in the germline V gene. CDR3 sequence reads: CSASSSYEQYF. DNA for the CDR3: TGCAGCGCTTCGAGCTCCTACGAGCAGTACTTC.

This chain connects TRBV3-1 (or the pseudogene TRBV3-2) to TRBJ2-3; 9 nucleotides line up with TRBD2. V gave up 4 bases and J gave up 6 bases; unmatched junction bases: 11. In germline, CDR1 is LGHDT, CDR2 YNNKEL (reference sequence). The CDR3 spans 16 residues. CDR3 amino acids: CASSPYSGGPVDTQYF. CDR3 bases: TGTGCCAGCAGCCCATATAGCGGGGGCCCTGTGGATACGCAGTATTTT.

The V gene is TRBV7-2, the J gene TRBJ2-7; D perhaps matches TRBD2 (6 bases). Germline V lookup: CDR1 SGHTA, CDR2 FQGNSA. Trimming removed 5 bases from V and 2 bases from J, with 13 bases in between. The CDR3 is 14 residues long. The CDR3 spells CASSVDRGTYEQYF. In nucleotides, the CDR3 is TGTGCCAGCAGCGTGGACCGGGGGACCTACGAGCAGTACTTC.

This clone was detected only a few times. The chain links TRBV2 to TRBJ2-7, with TRBD1 identical over 9 bases. In germline, CDR1 is SNHLY, CDR2 FYNNEI. The junction had 6 bases not matched to a gene; V was cut back by 6 bases and J by 3 bases. The CDR3 is 14 residues long. CDR3 bases: TGTGCCAGCAGAGACAGGGGGGGTATCTACGAGCAGTACTTC. The encoded protein is CASRDRGGIYEQYF.

The gene calls are TRBV14 and TRBJ1-3, with 7 bases matching TRBD1. The germline V gene encodes CDR1 SGHDN and CDR2 FVKESK. The CDR3 has 19 residues. The V and J ends lost 0 bases and 3 bases, in that order; junction bases with no gene match: 14. The DNA for the CDR3 is TGTGCCAGCAGCCAAGATCTAGGGAGAAAAGGGGGCTTTGGAAACACCATATATTTT. It codes for CASSQDLGRKGGFGNTIYF.

The chain combines TRBV2 with TRBJ2-5; the D gene is possibly TRBD1 (5 bases). Between the trimmed V and J ends, which lost 6 bases and 5 bases, there was a span of 13 bases. Germline lookup yields CDR1 SNHLY and CDR2 FYNNEI. The CDR3 length is 13 residues. This chain's CDR3 is CASSTGPDETQYF. CDR3 nucleotides: TGTGCCAGCAGCACAGGCCCGGACGAGACCCAGTACTTC.

This clone was seen more than once but under ten times. The chain recombines TRBV4-3 with TRBJ1-6, with a weak D call TRBD1 (5 bases). Trimming shortened V by 0 bases and J by 5 bases, and 14 bases separated the two germline ends. This CDR3 contains 17 residues. Germline V gives CDR1 LGHNA, CDR2 YSLEER. The CDR3 reads CASSQERRGTNNSPLHF. DNA for the CDR3: TGCGCCAGCAGCCAAGAAAGGAGGGGAACTAATAATTCACCCCTCCACTTT.